This TCR beta chain is from a study of T cells after yellow fever vaccination. Trimming removed 1 base from V and 5 bases from J, with 14 bases in between. The CDR3 is made up of 15 amino acids. General study findings and limits: Re-detected after boosting: most primary clones, 96% of CD4 and around 86% of CD8. The CD4 compartment and the CD8 compartment contained a small share of clonotypes in common. Abundant bulk-derived clonotypes could contaminate FACS-sorted repertoires.

As TCR cDNA was made by 5'RACE template switching, a universal primer site and UMIs were added. TCRdb processed the 5' RACE reads anew with MiXCR; each CDR3 protein has one entry. The table has a few hundred thousand distinct CDR3 sequences, roughly 7% seen once. At least ten counts were recorded for this clonotype. The target antigen is unknown. This sample comprised PBMCs, obtained roughly 45 days after the first yellow fever vaccination. The V and J genes are TRBV12-3 or TRBV12-4 and TRBJ2-5; tentative D call: TRBD1 (5 bases). This TCR derives from a man between 18 and 35 years old who received the YFV17D yellow fever vaccine. The CDR3 bases are TGTGCCAGCAGTTTAGAGGGGTTGGCCAGGGAGACCCAGTACTTC. Protein sequence: CASSLEGLARETQYF.